The rows below give T cell receptor beta chains drawn from one sample of a study of cytomegalovirus exposure and HLA in healthy donors. TCRdb keeps only in-frame clones here, not all; method: immunoSEQ multiplex PCR. Of 81,000 or so clones in the sample, 70% to 80% were seen once. Sequenced sample: PBMCs. The receptors derive from a man in his fifties or sixties in good health and CMV-seropositive. CDR3s include the opening cysteine and the closing phenylalanine or tryptophan. The D gene is left open where the match is weak. Clone sizes are given selectively: once, few, many, or a class where the clone is expanded.

clone_size: NA; d_call: TRBD1; v_call: TRBV18; j_call: TRBJ2-5; cdr3_nt: TGTGCCAGCTCACCACGACAGGGGGGGATGGAGACCCAGTACTTC; cdr3_aa: CASSPRQGGMETQYF
clone_size: NA; d_call: TRBD2; v_call: TRBV2; j_call: TRBJ2-6; cdr3_nt: TGTGCCAGCAGTGCTACCCTAGCGGGAGCATCCGGGGCCAACGTCCTGACTTTC; cdr3_aa: CASSATLAGASGANVLTF
clone_size: NA; d_call: TRBD2; v_call: TRBV5-4; j_call: TRBJ2-3; cdr3_nt: TGTGCCAGCAGCTTTGGAACTAGCGGGAGGATCACAGATACGCAGTATTTT; cdr3_aa: CASSFGTSGRITDTQYF
clone_size: NA; d_call: TRBD2; v_call: TRBV6-1; j_call: TRBJ2-7; cdr3_nt: TGTGCCAGCACCATATGGAGGACTAGCAGATACGAGCAGTACTTC; cdr3_aa: CASTIWRTSRYEQYF
clone_size: once; d_call: TRBD1; v_call: TRBV13; j_call: TRBJ1-1; cdr3_nt: TGTGCCAGCAGCCCAAGGGGGCCGGGCACTGAAGCTTTCTTT; cdr3_aa: CASSPRGPGTEAFF
clone_size: few; d_call: TRBD2; v_call: TRBV11-3; j_call: TRBJ2-7; cdr3_nt: TGTGCCAGCAGCTTAGCTACTGGGACTAGCGTTTCCTACGAGCAGTACTTC; cdr3_aa: CASSLATGTSVSYEQYF
clone_size: NA; d_call: NA; v_call: TRBV7-2; j_call: TRBJ2-1; cdr3_nt: TGTGCCAGCAGCTTAGATCCGGGAGTGCAGTTCTTC; cdr3_aa: CASSLDPGVQFF
clone_size: NA; d_call: NA; v_call: TRBV2; j_call: TRBJ2-3; cdr3_nt: TGTGCCAGCAGTGCCGACGGAGCCGGATGGGATACGCAGTATTTT; cdr3_aa: CASSADGAGWDTQYF
clone_size: NA; d_call: TRBD2; v_call: TRBV6-4; j_call: TRBJ2-5; cdr3_nt: TGTGCCAGCAGTGACTCGAAAGAAACTAGCGGGAGCACCAAAGAGACCCAGTACTTC; cdr3_aa: CASSDSKETSGSTKETQYF
clone_size: once; d_call: TRBD2; v_call: TRBV19; j_call: TRBJ2-6; cdr3_nt: TGTGCCAGTAGTATACGAGCTAAACTAGCGGGGTTCTCTGGGGCCAACGTCCTGACTTTC; cdr3_aa: CASSIRAKLAGFSGANVLTF
clone_size: NA; d_call: NA; v_call: TRBV19; j_call: TRBJ2-1; cdr3_nt: TGTGCCAGTAGTTCGTCCGGGAGCTCCTACAATGAGCAGTTCTTC; cdr3_aa: CASSSSGSSYNEQFF
clone_size: few; d_call: NA; v_call: TRBV19; j_call: TRBJ2-4; cdr3_nt: TGTGCCAGTAGTACCAGGGACTATTTGGACAGTCAGTACTTC; cdr3_aa: CASSTRDYLDSQYF
clone_size: NA; d_call: TRBD1; v_call: TRBV7-9; j_call: TRBJ1-2; cdr3_nt: TGTGCCAGCAGCGATAGGACAGGTCCTAACTATGGCTACACCTTC; cdr3_aa: CASSDRTGPNYGYTF
clone_size: NA; d_call: NA; v_call: TRBV5-5; j_call: TRBJ1-5; cdr3_nt: TGTGCCAGCAGCTTGACGGGACAGCCCCAGCATTTT; cdr3_aa: CASSLTGQPQHF
clone_size: NA; d_call: NA; v_call: TRBV28; j_call: TRBJ1-6; cdr3_nt: TGTGCCAGCAATACATTCTCTAATTCACCCCTCCACTTT; cdr3_aa: CASNTFSNSPLHF
clone_size: NA; d_call: TRBD1; v_call: TRBV5-1; j_call: TRBJ1-1; cdr3_nt: TGCGCCAGCAGCTCCATACCGGGACAGGGTTTGGGAGCTTTCTTT; cdr3_aa: CASSSIPGQGLGAFF
clone_size: NA; d_call: NA; v_call: TRBV11-1; j_call: TRBJ1-1; cdr3_nt: TGTGCCAGCAGCTTCAGCGCTAGGGGCGTCACTGAAGCTTTCTTT; cdr3_aa: CASSFSARGVTEAFF
clone_size: NA; d_call: TRBD2; v_call: TRBV5-6; j_call: TRBJ2-1; cdr3_nt: TGTGCCAGCAGCTTGACGCCCCTAGCGGGAGCGGGTGAGCAGTTCTTC; cdr3_aa: CASSLTPLAGAGEQFF
clone_size: NA; d_call: NA; v_call: TRBV6-5; j_call: TRBJ2-5; cdr3_nt: TGTGCCAGCAGTTTAGCAGGGCGGGAGACCCAGTACTTC; cdr3_aa: CASSLAGRETQYF
clone_size: NA; d_call: NA; v_call: TRBV7-8; j_call: TRBJ1-1; cdr3_nt: TGTGCCAGCAGCCGGGGAGGGAACACTGAAGCTTTCTTT; cdr3_aa: CASSRGGNTEAFF
clone_size: NA; d_call: NA; v_call: TRBV11-1; j_call: TRBJ2-5; cdr3_nt: TGTGCCAGCAGCTTAGTATCCAGCCCTCCGGGGACCCAGTACTTC; cdr3_aa: CASSLVSSPPGTQYF
clone_size: NA; d_call: NA; v_call: TRBV5-1; j_call: TRBJ2-6; cdr3_nt: TGCGCCAGCAGCTTGGTCTACAGCTCTGGGGCCAACGTCCTGACTTTC; cdr3_aa: CASSLVYSSGANVLTF
clone_size: NA; d_call: TRBD2; v_call: TRBV5-1; j_call: TRBJ2-7; cdr3_nt: TGCGCCAGCAGCTTGGGACTAGCGGGAGGGCCGAAGACCTACGAGCAGTACTTC; cdr3_aa: CASSLGLAGGPKTYEQYF
clone_size: few; d_call: NA; v_call: TRBV5-6; j_call: TRBJ2-1; cdr3_nt: TGTGCCAGCAGCTTAGACTACGAAAATGAGCAGTTCTTC; cdr3_aa: CASSLDYENEQFF
clone_size: NA; d_call: NA; v_call: TRBV29-1; j_call: TRBJ1-1; cdr3_nt: TGCAGCGCCTTACGGGGGACCGCTGAAGCTTTCTTT; cdr3_aa: CSALRGTAEAFF
clone_size: NA; d_call: TRBD1; v_call: TRBV25-1; j_call: TRBJ2-6; cdr3_nt: TGTGCCAGCAGTGATGGGCGACAGGGCTGGGCCAACGTCCTGACTTTC; cdr3_aa: CASSDGRQGWANVLTF
clone_size: NA; d_call: TRBD2; v_call: TRBV10-3; j_call: TRBJ2-3; cdr3_nt: TGTGCCATCAGTGAGGGGCTAGCGGGAGCGGATACGCAGTATTTT; cdr3_aa: CAISEGLAGADTQYF
clone_size: NA; d_call: NA; v_call: TRBV11-3; j_call: TRBJ2-6; cdr3_nt: TGTGCCAGCAGCCGGACTATCTCTGGGGCCAACGTCCTGACTTTC; cdr3_aa: CASSRTISGANVLTF
clone_size: NA; d_call: TRBD1; v_call: TRBV7-9; j_call: TRBJ2-7; cdr3_nt: TGTGCCAGCAACGGAATCCGACAGGGGGCCTCGTCCTACGAGCAGTACTTC; cdr3_aa: CASNGIRQGASSYEQYF